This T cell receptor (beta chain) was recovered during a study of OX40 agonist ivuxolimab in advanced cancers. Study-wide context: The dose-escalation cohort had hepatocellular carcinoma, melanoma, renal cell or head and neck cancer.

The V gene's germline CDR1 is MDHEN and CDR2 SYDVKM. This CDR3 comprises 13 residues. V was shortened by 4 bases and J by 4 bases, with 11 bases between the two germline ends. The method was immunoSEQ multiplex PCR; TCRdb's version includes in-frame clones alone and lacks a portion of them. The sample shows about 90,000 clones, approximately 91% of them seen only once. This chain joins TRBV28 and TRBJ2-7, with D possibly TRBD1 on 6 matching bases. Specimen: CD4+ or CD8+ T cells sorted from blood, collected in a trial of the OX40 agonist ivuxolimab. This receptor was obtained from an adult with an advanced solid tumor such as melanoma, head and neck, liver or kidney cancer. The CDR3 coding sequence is TGTGCCAGCAGTTCGAACAGGGAGTACGAGCAGTACTTC. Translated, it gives CASSSNREYEQYF.